This section outlines one T cell receptor (beta chain) sequence together with its context. By its share of the sample, this clone is large (0.1 to 1%). This receptor's antigen is unknown. Qualities for individual bases were not recorded, and no much larger clone is one base off. To prepare the library, the immunoSEQ multiplex PCR assay was applied. Using reverse primers that targeted J gene segments together with forward primers that targeted V gene segments, the TR loci were amplified in a multiplexed PCR. The Illumina HiSeq System was used to sequence the amplified CDR3 regions. From the authors' description of their analysis: Closely related reads were merged with a nearest-neighbour algorithm so that PCR and sequencing errors were removed and data were collapsed into unique sequences. Repertoires were summarised in terms of clonality and T cell density, with T cell density defined as TR molecules per amount of genomic DNA input. CDR3 amino acid sequences present in at least 80% of unsorted samples were defined as public TRs, and these public TRs were then tested for differential abundance between coeliac and control samples. Each lamina propria sample was queried against a list of a few hundred published gliadin-specific TRB sequences. Differences in clonality and density between disease groups were tested by Kruskal-Wallis tests, followed by Dunn post-tests. TCRdb holds this immuneACCESS table with in-frame rearrangements only. Some clones are missing; in checked studies, unresolved V genes explain under half, and the rest has no known cause. From that table come the V and J calls and clone size; the DNA was used to work out D and trimming. The sample yields about 4,700 clones; about 61% were counted once. The top ten clonotypes cover around 11% of the sample.

The record originates from a study of coeliac disease (dated by TCRdb to 2022 to 2024). About the study as a whole: Coeliac patients were categorised as having newly diagnosed active disease, refractory coeliac disease type I, or disease controlled by a gluten-free diet. A patient counted as having refractory coeliac disease type I if there was no response to a gluten-free diet for over 12 months and the intraepithelial cells were immunophenotypically normal. Because high-resolution HLA typing was not available, biased TRBV7-2 usage was examined as a proof of principle. Small intestinal lymphocyte fractions from coeliac and non-coeliac patients were analysed in the study using next-generation sequencing of rearranged TRB and TRG CDR3 regions. The goal was to describe the TR repertoires of small intestinal T cells in active coeliac disease, in refractory type I coeliac disease, and in coeliac disease treated with a gluten-free diet. A total of around 30 patients were included in the full study, of whom some 22 had serologically confirmed coeliac disease and 8 were controls with non-small intestinal disorders. Samples from roughly 27 subjects were successfully TRB sequenced, and these included around 24 paired samples of bulk unsorted intraepithelial and lamina propria cells. Results the study describes overall, beyond this receptor: Lower clonality than in controls was observed in the TRB and TRG repertoires of active coeliac intraepithelial and lamina propria samples, suggesting that diverse T cells were recruited. The authors considered the approach unsuitable for unbiased detection of gliadin-specific T cells, which are scarce and rarely shared between patients. Published gliadin-specific TRB sequences were detected in about 45% of the 18 coeliac lamina propria samples but in only 1 of 6 controls. TRB repertoires were found to be largely private, with most amino acid sequences unique to one sample, and no significant difference in V-gene usage was found between disease groups. Cross-contamination between compartments was possible, because separating intraepithelial cells from lamina propria cells did not produce high-purity fractions.

Cells were frozen in aliquots of around 500,000 in DMSO/FBS in liquid nitrogen, and a single aliquot from each fraction was used for sequencing. Endoscopy and small intestinal biopsy were performed in all 30 or so patients in the study. Once intraepithelial cells had been isolated, the leftover biopsy tissue was digested with collagenase to release lamina propria cells. Genomic DNA was extracted from frozen unsorted cell fractions using the Qiagen DNeasy blood extraction kit. CDR1 WNHNN and CDR2 SYGVQD are derived from the germline V gene (reference sequence). The CDR3 starts with the cysteine, ends with the phenylalanine, and has 19 residues. Just CDR3 DNA is preserved here, 57 bases in frame from base 1. V trim: 3 bases; J trim: 1 base; unmatched bases: 12.

This clonotype was obtained from a woman aged 70 to 79 with celiac disease. Sequencing was carried out using lamina propria lymphocytes from the gut. Read against the paper, the sample's cell subset or site label means: lamina propria cell (LPC) fraction of small intestinal biopsy. The V and J segments used are TRBV10-1 and TRBJ2-2; TRBD1 aligns with 9 central bases. CDR3 loop: CASSDPGTGSDLNTGELFF. The DNA sequence is TGCGCCAGCAGTGACCCCGGGACAGGGTCAGACTTGAACACCGGGGAGCTGTTTTTT.